What follows are 2 T cell receptor beta chains derived from one specimen sequenced in a study of vaccination and CD4 T cells after COVID-19. The sample's treatment: approximately nine-day PBMC culture with coronavirus spike peptide pools or control peptides (ViraFEST assay). The unexposed donor provided CD4+ T cells, which were taken before the COVID-19 pandemic (2011-2018). These receptors are not linked to any known antigen. The Oncomine TCR Beta short-read assay was applied to DNA of cultured CD4+ T cells. MiXCR, applied by TCRdb to the PCR reads, yields one record per CDR3 protein. Seen here are more than 6,000 distinct CDR3 sequences, more than 65% observed once, and the top ten hold less than 45%. The sequencing sample was made of CD4+ T cells from blood, cultured in vitro. The receptors here all came from a human donor in good health.

The V and J genes are TRBV12-3 or TRBV12-4 and TRBJ1-6, with D possibly matching TRBD1 (5 bases). This CDR3 region has 14 residues. V was cut by 2 bases and J by 7 bases, with 9 bases left in between. CDR3 bases: TGTGCCAGCAGTTTACAGGGCAGAAATTCACCCCTCCACTTT. Its protein product is CASSLQGRNSPLHF.

The chain links TRBV20-1 to TRBJ1-1; tentatively, D is TRBD1 (5 bases). V was pared by 6 bases and J by 3 bases, with 11 bases between. Germline V lookup: CDR1 DFQATT, CDR2 SNEGSKA (reference sequence). The CDR3 length is 12 residues. The CDR3: CSAWGGDTEAFF. CDR3 nucleotide sequence: TGCAGTGCCTGGGGGGGAGACACTGAAGCTTTCTTT.